This TCR beta chain was retrieved from a study of regulatory T cells in long-lasting Graves disease. Per the germline V gene, CDR1 is SGHVS and CDR2 is FQNEAQ. This CDR3 has 15 amino acids. V was shortened by 4 bases and J by 0 bases, with 10 bases between the two germline ends. Time point denoted: newly diagnosed GD, antithyroid drugs for less than 3 months. Preparation of the TCR library used RNA extracted from PBMCs. This clonotype appeared many times. Researchers made TCR beta libraries by using iRepertoire HTBI primers and running Arm-PCR on CDR3 regions. TCRdb used MiXCR to reprocess the multiplex PCR reads, holding one entry per CDR3 protein. Here the sample spans around 500,000 distinct CDR3 sequences, more than 10% being singletons. The same sample was also used in a study of T cells in Graves' hyperthyroidism and ophthalmopathy. That study reports: Thyroid ultrasound and orbital computed tomography, with clinical symptoms and serum thyroxine and TRAb, informed diagnoses.

The rearrangement joins TRBV7-8 to TRBJ1-3; D is ambiguous. The sample here was peripheral blood mononuclear cells (PBMCs), taken at new diagnosis, from a patient treated with antithyroid drugs. The sequence was collected from a woman in her thirties with Graves disease. In DNA form, the CDR3 reads TGTGCCAGCAGCTCCGGGATAAGCTCTGGAAACACCATATATTTT. It yields the protein CASSSGISSGNTIYF.